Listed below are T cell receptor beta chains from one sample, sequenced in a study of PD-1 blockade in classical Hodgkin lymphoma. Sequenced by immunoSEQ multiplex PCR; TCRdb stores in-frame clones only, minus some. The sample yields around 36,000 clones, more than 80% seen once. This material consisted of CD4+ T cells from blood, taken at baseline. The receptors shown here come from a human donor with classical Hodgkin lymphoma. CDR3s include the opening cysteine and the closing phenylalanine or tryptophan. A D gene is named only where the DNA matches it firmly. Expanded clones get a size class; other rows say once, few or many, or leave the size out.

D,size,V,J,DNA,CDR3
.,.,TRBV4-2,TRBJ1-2,TGTGCCAGCAGCCTCGAAGCAGGGGCCATATATGGCTACACCTTC,CASSLEAGAIYGYTF
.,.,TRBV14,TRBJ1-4,TGTGCCAGCAGCCAAGAACTAGGGGTACCGGCAACTAATGAAAAACTGTTTTTT,CASSQELGVPATNEKLFF
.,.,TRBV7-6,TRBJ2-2,TGTGCCAGCAGCTCGCCCAGGAGCGCGAACACCGGGGAGCTGTTTTTT,CASSSPRSANTGELFF
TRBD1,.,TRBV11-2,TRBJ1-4,TGTGCCAGCAGCCTTGGGACAGGGTACGAAAAACTGTTTTTT,CASSLGTGYEKLFF
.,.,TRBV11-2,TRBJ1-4,TGTGCCAGCAGCCATGGCACACCCTTCGATGAAAAACTGTTTTTT,CASSHGTPFDEKLFF
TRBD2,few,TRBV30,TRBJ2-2,TGTGCCTGGAGAGGTGGAGCGGGAGGGCCCTCCGGGGAGCTGTTTTTT,CAWRGGAGGPSGELFF
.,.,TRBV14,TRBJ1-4,TGTGCCAGCAGCCAATGGGGGCGCGCTGAAAAACTGTTTTTT,CASSQWGRAEKLFF
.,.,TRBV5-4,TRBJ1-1,TGTGCCAGCAGCTTGGGGCCTCTCAAAGCTTTCTTT,CASSLGPLKAFF
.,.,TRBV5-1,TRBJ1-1,TGCGCCAGCAGCTTGGCGGCAACAGGGAACACTGAAGCTTTCTTT,CASSLAATGNTEAFF
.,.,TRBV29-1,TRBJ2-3,TGCAGCGCAAACCCGGGTCGGACAGATACGCAGTATTTT,CSANPGRTDTQYF
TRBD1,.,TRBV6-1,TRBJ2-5,TGTGCCAGCAGAAACACAGGGGGGAGAGAGACCCAGTACTTC,CASRNTGGRETQYF
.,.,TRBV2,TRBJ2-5,TGTGCCAGCAGTGATGTGGGGATGGAGACCCAGTACTTC,CASSDVGMETQYF
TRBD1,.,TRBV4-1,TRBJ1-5,TGCGCCAGCAGCCAAGAAGGGACAGGGAATAATCAGCCCCAGCATTTT,CASSQEGTGNNQPQHF
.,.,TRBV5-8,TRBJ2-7,TGTGCCAGCACGCCGAGGCCAGCCTCCTACGAGCAGTACTTC,CASTPRPASYEQYF
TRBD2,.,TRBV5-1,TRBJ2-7,TGCGCCAGCAGCTTGGCGCCCAGCGGGGCAACCTCCTACGAGCAGTACTTC,CASSLAPSGATSYEQYF
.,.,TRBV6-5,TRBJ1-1,TGTGCCAGCAGAAATTTGAAATTGAACACTGAAGCTTTCTTT,CASRNLKLNTEAFF
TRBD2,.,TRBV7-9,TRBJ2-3,TGTGCCAGCAGCTTACTCCGCGGGGGGGATACGCAGTATTTT,CASSLLRGGDTQYF
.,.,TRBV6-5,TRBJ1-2,TGTGCCAGCAGTTACTCCGCATGGACAGACAACTATGGCTACACCTTC,CASSYSAWTDNYGYTF
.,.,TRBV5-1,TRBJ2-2,TGCGCCAGCAGCTCTCTCGGTGCGGACGGGGAGCTGTTTTTT,CASSSLGADGELFF
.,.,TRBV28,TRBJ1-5,TGTGCCAGCAGCCAATGGGGGGCTAATCAGCCCCAGCATTTT,CASSQWGANQPQHF
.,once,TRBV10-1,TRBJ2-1,TGCGCCAGCAGTGAGTCGCACCCCTACAATGAGCAGTTCTTC,CASSESHPYNEQFF
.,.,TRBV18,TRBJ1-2,TGTGCCAGCTCACCAGGAGGACAAATTTATGGCTACACCTTC,CASSPGGQIYGYTF
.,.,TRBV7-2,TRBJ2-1,TGTGCCAGCAGCTTAAGGCATGCTCCCTCGTACAATGAGCAGTTCTTC,CASSLRHAPSYNEQFF
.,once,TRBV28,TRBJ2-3,TGTGCCAGCAGTTTAGGGGTCGGCACAGATACGCAGTATTTT,CASSLGVGTDTQYF
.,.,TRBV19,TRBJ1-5,TGTGCCAGTAGTACTGGAACCGGGACACCGAGGGGCAATCAGCCCCAGCATTTT,CASSTGTGTPRGNQPQHF
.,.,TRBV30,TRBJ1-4,TGTGCCTGGGCTAGGGGGGCAACTAATGAAAAACTGTTTTTT,CAWARGATNEKLFF
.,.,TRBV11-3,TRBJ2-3,TGTGCCAGCGCGCGCGGCGGGAGCACAGATACGCAGTATTTT,CASARGGSTDTQYF
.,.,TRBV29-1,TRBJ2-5,TGCAGCGTTGGGTTCTCCCAAGAGACCCAGTACTTC,CSVGFSQETQYF
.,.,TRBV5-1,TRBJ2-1,TGCGCCAGCAGCCATTTCGGTTCTAAGTTAAACTACAATGAGCAGTTCTTC,CASSHFGSKLNYNEQFF
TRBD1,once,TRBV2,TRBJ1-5,TGTGCCAGCAGTGGACAGGGGGCGGGCAATCAGCCCCAGCATTTT,CASSGQGAGNQPQHF
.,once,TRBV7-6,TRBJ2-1,TGTGCCAGCAGCTTATTACCGGGGGTCAATGAGCAGTTCTTC,CASSLLPGVNEQFF
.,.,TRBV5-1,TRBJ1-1,TGCGCCAGCAGCGCGGACCCTCAAAACACTGAAGCTTTCTTT,CASSADPQNTEAFF
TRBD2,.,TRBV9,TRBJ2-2,TGTGCCAGCAGCGCTGACGTACTAGCGGGAGGTCTGGCCGGGGAGCTGTTTTTT,CASSADVLAGGLAGELFF
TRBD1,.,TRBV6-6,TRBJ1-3,TGTGCCAGCAGTTATAGAGGAAACAGGGGGGGAAACACCATATATTTT,CASSYRGNRGGNTIYF
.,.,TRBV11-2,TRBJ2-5,TGTGCCAGCAGCCTCCTCAGGGCTCATATCACCCAAGAGACCCAGTACTTC,CASSLLRAHITQETQYF
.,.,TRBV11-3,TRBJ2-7,TGTGCCAGCAGCTTAGATCGCGCGAGCGACGAGCAGTACTTC,CASSLDRASDEQYF
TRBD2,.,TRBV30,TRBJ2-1,TGTGCCTGGAGTTCCCAGCGGGACCACAATGAGCAGTTCTTC,CAWSSQRDHNEQFF